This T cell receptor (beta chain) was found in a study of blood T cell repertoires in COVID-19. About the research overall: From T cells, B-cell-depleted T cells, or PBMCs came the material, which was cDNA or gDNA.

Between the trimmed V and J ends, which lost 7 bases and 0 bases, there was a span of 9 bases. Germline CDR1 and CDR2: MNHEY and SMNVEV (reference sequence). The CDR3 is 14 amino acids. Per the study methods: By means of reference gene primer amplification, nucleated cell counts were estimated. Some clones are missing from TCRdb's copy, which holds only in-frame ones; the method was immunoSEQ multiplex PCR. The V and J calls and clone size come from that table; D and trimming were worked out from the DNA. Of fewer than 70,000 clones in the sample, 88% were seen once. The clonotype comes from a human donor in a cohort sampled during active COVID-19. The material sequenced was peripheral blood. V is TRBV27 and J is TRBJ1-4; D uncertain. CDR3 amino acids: CASMGAATNEKLFF. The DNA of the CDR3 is TGTGCCAGCATGGGAGCCGCAACTAATGAAAAACTGTTTTTT.